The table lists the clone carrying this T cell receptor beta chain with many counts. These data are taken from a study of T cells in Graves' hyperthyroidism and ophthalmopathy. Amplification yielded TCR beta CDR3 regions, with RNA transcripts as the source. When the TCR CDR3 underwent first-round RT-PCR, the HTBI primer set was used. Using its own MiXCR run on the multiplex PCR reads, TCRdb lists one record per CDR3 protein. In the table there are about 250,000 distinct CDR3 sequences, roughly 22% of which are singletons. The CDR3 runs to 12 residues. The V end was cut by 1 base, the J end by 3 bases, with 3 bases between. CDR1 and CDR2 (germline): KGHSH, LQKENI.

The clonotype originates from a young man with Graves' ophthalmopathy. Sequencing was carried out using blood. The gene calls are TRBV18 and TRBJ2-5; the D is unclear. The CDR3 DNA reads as TGTGCCAGCTCACCACTCAAAGAGACCCAGTACTTC. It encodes CASSPLKETQYF. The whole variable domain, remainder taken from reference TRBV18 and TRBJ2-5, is NAGVMQNPRHLVRRRGQEARLRCSPMKGHSHVYWYRQLPEEGLKFMVYLQKENIIDESGMPKERFSAEFPKEGPSILRIQQVVRGDSAAYFCASSPLKETQYFGPGTRLLVL.